At least ten counts were recorded for the clone carrying this T cell receptor (beta chain). Trimming shortened V by 7 bases and J by 1 base, and 10 bases separated the two germline ends. The CDR3 loop spans 13 amino acids. On the basis of clinical symptoms, serum thyroxine and TRAb, thyroid ultrasound and orbital computed tomography, diagnoses were made. RNA transcripts yielded amplified TCR beta CDR3 regions. First-round RT-PCR of the TCR CDR3 relied on the HTBI primer set. TCRdb redid the calling of the multiplex PCR reads with MiXCR, one entry per CDR3 protein. The sample carries about 400,000 distinct CDR3 sequences, roughly 15% recorded once. The sample belongs to a study of T cells in Graves' hyperthyroidism and ophthalmopathy.

This clonotype originated in a woman aged 55-75 years with Graves' ophthalmopathy. The J gene is TRBJ2-5, the V gene TRBV12-3 or TRBV12-4; D is unresolved. The sequencing sample was made of blood. For the CDR3, the DNA is TGTGCCAGCACCCCTTGGGTCCAAGAGACCCAGTACTTC. Protein sequence: CASTPWVQETQYF.